The T cell receptor beta chain described here comes from a study of cytomegalovirus exposure and HLA in healthy donors (dated by TCRdb to the late 2010s). At the level of the whole study: An earlier analysis of about 530 of the donors reported about 300 Gb of sequence data and 117 million unique TCR beta sequences obtained from 150 million to 200 million T cells. Every discovery cohort repertoire had been produced on one sequencing platform. Among roughly 400 genotyped donors of the cohort, an average of roughly 240,000 unique TCR beta nucleotide sequences were sequenced per donor, roughly 20% of them non-productive. Along with the approximately 600-subject first cohort, a separate validation cohort of about 110 different subjects was used. An earlier analysis of several hundred of the donors applied high-throughput TCR beta sequencing to assess whether each TCR beta V gene segment acted as functional or pseudogenic. Donor age, sex, ethnicity and CMV serostatus were compiled together with the repertoire data. In the later analysis, no new phenotypic data were used to find candidate immune exposures; instead, reliance was placed on TCR beta sequences and their occurrence across donors. The study profiled the T cell repertoires of about 640 subjects by immunosequencing and related them to cytomegalovirus serostatus. Genome-wide SNP genotypes for about 65% of the roughly 670 donors were used in a later genetic analysis, which treated that subset as a discovery cohort. To predict cytomegalovirus infection status, the study combined high-throughput TCR immunosequencing, statistical association of individual TCRs with disease status, and machine learning. Typing coverage differed by locus: A, B, C, DRB1 and DQB1 were typed in about 620-630 donors, DQA1 in 500 to 550, DPA1 in 600 to 610, and DPB1 in 400 to 480. About 310 gigabases of sequencing data and tens of millions of unique TCR sequences were included in an early release covering over 600 HLA-typed donors. The study aimed to test whether signatures of past pathogen exposure could be identified by cataloging public T cell receptors. HLA typing covered class I and class II loci at four-digit resolution. A later analysis re-analyzed previously published TCR beta repertoires from 666 donors and added high-resolution HLA genotyping to study TCR occurrence patterns. Roughly 5 DR-DQ haplotypes were handled as single units for association and clustering, since linkage in the cohort was strong. The genetic ancestry cluster associated with self-reported Caucasian donors included about 84% of the 350 to 500 genotyped donors. Overall study outcomes, separate from this receptor: Broadly in line with IMGT annotations, most TCR beta V segments showed up in productive rearrangements about 87% or about 30% of the time in an earlier analysis of approximately 640 of the donors. The classifier was reported to diagnose cytomegalovirus status with high specificity and sensitivity in both the original cohort and the validation cohort. In a later analysis, HLA-associated TCR beta chains showed more clonal expansion and lower generation probabilities than non-associated chains that were equally common. It was suggested by the authors that the approach could potentially be generalized to other disease states and immunological phenotypes. A later analysis found that most CMV-associated TCR beta chains appeared HLA-restricted, with HLA associations seemingly driven largely by CMV exposure. Because counts were too low, roughly 18 rarely observed V segments, including chromosome 9 orphons, were left out of the earlier analysis of approximately 580 of the donors. Linkage disequilibrium might explain the correlated functional status among segregating V segments, but an unknown experimental factor could not be excluded. Strong co-occurrence of HLA alleles, especially DR and DQ, made assigning TCR associations to individual alleles difficult. In a later analysis, TCR association rates were found to vary across HLA loci, with the most associated TCRs seen for DRB1 alleles and the fewest for HLA-C alleles. Presence/absence analyses assumed roughly uniform sequencing depth across donors, an assumption that may not hold. V-gene and J-gene trimming of TCR beta chains was associated with a missense DCLRE1C variant in a later genetic analysis, and the association was replicated in an independent cohort. A further reported finding was that TCR beta sequences accurately predicted the HLA-A and HLA-B alleles for most subjects in the first cohort. In this cohort, only TCR beta chains were sequenced, and detectable features were limited by the absence of alpha or paired-chain data. Specific HLA alleles were associated with over 15,000 TCR beta sequences at a false discovery rate of 0.05 in a later analysis. A total of 164 TCR beta chains were listed by the study as associated with cytomegalovirus. Compared with the roughly 600-donor mean, donors in an Asian-associated ancestry cluster had fewer N-insertions in productive TCRs, according to a later genetic analysis. In vitro tests confirmed that three of the cytomegalovirus-associated TCR beta chains recognize cytomegalovirus antigens. Most TCR sequences were seen in very few donors, while some public TCRs were found in many individuals. Because some donors lacked HLA typing at each locus, the association tests relied only on the typed subset. Because the 87-base-pair reads could not distinguish some IMGT-functional V segments, including TRBV6-2 and TRBV6-3, those segments were excluded. A cluster of highly shared sequence variants was judged likely to be a technical artifact of the sequencing pipeline. According to a later analysis, parvovirus B19, influenza, CMV and Epstein-Barr virus appeared linked to several top co-occurrence clusters. Immune exposure information for the cohort was limited to CMV serostatus.

The cohort was made up of about 670 healthy bone marrow donors. At the time of sampling, every cohort member was nominally healthy, though immune exposures that went unrecorded were likely present. The donor was CMV seronegative and was included in the group of 352 seronegative cohort members. A peripheral blood sample was collected from each donor, and TCR beta sequencing was performed on peripheral blood mononuclear cells. Genomic DNA extraction from the blood cell samples was performed with the Qiagen DNeasy Blood Extraction Kit. CDR1 and CDR2, per the germline V gene, are MNHEY and SVGAGI. V is clipped by 0 bases and J by 4 bases, and the sequence between their germline boundaries is 12 bases long. From cysteine to phenylalanine, the CDR3 is 16 amino acids long. Only the CDR3 part of the read is kept: 48 bases, read in frame from the first base. In regard to this clone: Its specific antigen is unknown. No qualities accompany the bases; no much larger clone lies one base away.

The library was made by the immunoSEQ multiplex PCR assay. For the multiplex PCR, a mixture combining 60 forward primers for TCR Vbeta segments and 13 reverse primers for TCR Jbeta segments was used. The CDR3 region of rearranged TCR beta genes was amplified from genomic DNA with a multiplex PCR assay. On the Illumina HiSeq System, the amplified TCR beta libraries were sequenced as 87-base-pair reads. As for the original processing: A later analysis counted 75 million to 100 million unique TCR beta chains across the 670 or so repertoires, and 10 million to 12 million of these chains were shared by at least two donors. To remove PCR and sequencing errors, raw reads were error-corrected and collapsed into unique sequences using a nearest-neighbor algorithm that merged closely related sequences. CDR3 sequences were aligned to IMGT reference sequences to assign V, D and J gene segments. For a sequence to be retained, a match of at least six nucleotides was required to both a V gene segment and a J gene segment. A rearrangement was called productive if the CDR3 had no stop codons and remained in frame with V and J, and every other rearrangement was called non-productive. Following IMGT convention, CDR3 was defined as the stretch from the second conserved V-encoded cysteine to the conserved J-encoded phenylalanine. In an earlier analysis of roughly 610 of the donors, sequences lacking an unambiguous match to a single V gene segment were excluded. An earlier analysis of approximately 590 of the donors called V segments functional above 56.7% productive rearrangements and segregating when the between-donor standard deviation exceeded 5%. To diagnose cytomegalovirus status from the catalog of TCR beta chain sequences, a statistical classification framework was built. V and J gene assignment, in a later analysis, came from comparing TCR nucleotide sequences with IMGT/GENE-DB human TR gene sequences. A later analysis assigned CDR3 sequences and most-parsimonious VDJ recombination scenarios with the TCRdist pipeline. In a later analysis, each TCR beta chain was defined by its CDR3 amino acid sequence together with its V-gene family, and reads lacking a unique V-gene family were excluded. To address suspected cross-contamination and a sequencing artifact, a later analysis removed around 590 highly shared, low-generation-probability nucleotide sequences. In a later analysis, a clonal expansion index for each public chain was calculated from normalized within-repertoire ranks of inferred template counts. In a later analysis, generation probabilities were computed using a VDJ recombination model fitted to out-of-frame rearrangements, and the results were checked against IGoR. In a later analysis, TCR-TCR, TCR-HLA and TCR-CMV co-occurrence was scored with hypergeometric tests, and a repertoire-size bias correction was applied to TCR pairs. False discovery rates were estimated in a later analysis by permuting HLA or CMV assignments 20 times. In a later analysis, co-occurring TCRs were grouped using DBSCAN, with TCRdist sequence similarity added in when clustering inside HLA-allele-positive subsets. Co-occurrence clustering excluded repertoires with fewer than 30,000 or more than 120,000 public chains, plus five with anomalous nucleotide sharing. TCRdb limited this immuneACCESS table to in-frame rearrangements with V and J called. A share of clones is missing; checked studies link under half to unresolved V genes, and the rest is unexplained. V and J calls plus clone size are reproduced from that table; the DNA served to infer D and trimming. In this sample the table shows roughly 220,000 clones, roughly 80% of which occur a single time. The ten biggest clones cover approximately 2.9% of the sample.

This receptor was identified in a man aged 25 to 45 in good health and CMV-seronegative. The rearranged segments are TRBV6-5 and TRBJ1-4; possibly the D gene is TRBD1, per 6 matching bases. Sequenced: PBMCs. The sequence in DNA is TGTGCCAGCAGTTACTCGCCTGGACAGCTTAATGAAAAACTGTTTTTT. It specifies CASSYSPGQLNEKLFF.